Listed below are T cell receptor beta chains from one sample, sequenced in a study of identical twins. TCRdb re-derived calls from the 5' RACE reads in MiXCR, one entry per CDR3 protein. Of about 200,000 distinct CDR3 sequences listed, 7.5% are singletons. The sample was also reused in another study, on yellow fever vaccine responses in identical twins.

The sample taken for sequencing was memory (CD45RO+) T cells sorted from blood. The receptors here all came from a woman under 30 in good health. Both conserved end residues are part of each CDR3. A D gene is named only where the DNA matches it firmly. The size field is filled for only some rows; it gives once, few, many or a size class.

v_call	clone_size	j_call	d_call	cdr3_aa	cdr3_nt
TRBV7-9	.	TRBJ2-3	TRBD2	CASSPTSGSPDTQYF	TGTGCCAGCAGCCCGACTAGCGGGAGCCCAGATACGCAGTATTTT
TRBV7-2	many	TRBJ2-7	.	CASSLVSSGLPYEQYF	TGTGCCAGCAGCTTAGTCTCTTCCGGACTACCTTACGAGCAGTACTTC
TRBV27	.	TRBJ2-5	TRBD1	CASSRGLLQGAIKETQYF	TGTGCCAGCAGTCGGGGGCTCCTGCAGGGGGCTATCAAAGAGACCCAGTACTTC
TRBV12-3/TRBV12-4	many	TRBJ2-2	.	CASSLALDGSNTGELFF	TGTGCCAGCAGTTTAGCGCTCGACGGTTCGAACACCGGGGAGCTGTTTTTT
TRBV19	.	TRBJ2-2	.	CAVPGVPNTGELFF	TGTGCCGTACCCGGGGTACCGAACACCGGGGAGCTGTTTTTT
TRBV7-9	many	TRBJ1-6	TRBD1	CASSPDRADSPLHF	TGTGCCAGCAGCCCCGACAGGGCGGATTCACCCCTCCACTTT
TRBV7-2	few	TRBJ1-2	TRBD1	CASAMTGNYGYTF	TGTGCCAGCGCGATGACAGGGAACTATGGCTACACCTTC
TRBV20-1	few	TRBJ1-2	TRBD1	CSATRGLNYGYTF	TGCAGTGCCACTAGGGGGCTTAACTATGGCTACACCTTC
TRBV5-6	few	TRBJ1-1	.	CASSVTMVNTEAFF	TGTGCCAGCAGCGTTACAATGGTGAACACTGAAGCTTTCTTT
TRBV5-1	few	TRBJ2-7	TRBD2	CASSLNPSGRAGDEQYF	TGCGCCAGCAGCTTGAATCCGAGCGGGAGGGCCGGCGACGAGCAGTACTTC
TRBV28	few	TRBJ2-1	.	CASSSGTEYNEQFF	TGTGCCAGCAGCTCCGGGACTGAATACAATGAGCAGTTCTTC
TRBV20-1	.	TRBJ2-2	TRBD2	CSARDLGGGDTGELFF	TGCAGTGCTAGAGATCTGGGCGGGGGGGACACCGGGGAGCTGTTTTTT
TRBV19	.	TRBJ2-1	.	CASREAGWNEQFF	TGTGCCAGTAGAGAAGCAGGGTGGAATGAGCAGTTCTTC
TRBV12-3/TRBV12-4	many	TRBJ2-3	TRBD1	CASKRQGFGTDTQYF	TGTGCCAGCAAGAGACAGGGGTTTGGCACAGATACGCAGTATTTT
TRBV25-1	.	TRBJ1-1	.	CASKLNTEAFF	TGTGCCAGCAAACTTAACACTGAAGCTTTCTTT
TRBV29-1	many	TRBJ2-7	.	CSVSRTPAYEQYF	TGCAGCGTTTCAAGGACTCCAGCCTACGAGCAGTACTTC
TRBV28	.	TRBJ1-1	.	CASSPHPGRDRTEAFF	TGTGCCAGCAGTCCTCACCCAGGGAGGGATAGAACTGAAGCTTTCTTT
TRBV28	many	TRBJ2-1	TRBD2	CASSLLTSGNNEQFF	TGTGCCAGCAGTTTGCTGACTAGCGGGAATAATGAGCAGTTCTTC
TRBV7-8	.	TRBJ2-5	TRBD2	CASSLRTSGSQYF	TGTGCCAGCAGCTTAAGGACTAGCGGGTCCCAGTACTTC
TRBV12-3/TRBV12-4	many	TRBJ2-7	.	CASSLQIGGEQYF	TGTGCCAGCAGTCTTCAAATCGGGGGTGAGCAGTACTTC
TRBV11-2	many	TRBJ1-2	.	CASSSRTVDGYTF	TGTGCCAGCAGCTCACGGACAGTTGATGGCTACACCTTC
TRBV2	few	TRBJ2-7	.	CASINMVYGGYEQYF	TGTGCCAGCATAAATATGGTATACGGGGGCTACGAGCAGTACTTC
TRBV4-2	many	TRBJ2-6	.	CASSQAQEYTSGANVLTF	TGTGCCAGCAGCCAAGCGCAGGAATACACATCTGGGGCCAACGTCCTGACTTTC
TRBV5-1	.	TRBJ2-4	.	CASSPLTGKPVLAKNIQYF	TGCGCCAGCAGCCCGTTAACAGGGAAACCGGTCCTAGCCAAAAACATTCAGTACTTC
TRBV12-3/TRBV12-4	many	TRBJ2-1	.	CASSFGTSYNEQFF	TGTGCCAGCAGTTTCGGGACATCATACAATGAGCAGTTCTTC
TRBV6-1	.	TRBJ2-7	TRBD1	CASSRTGQSYEQYF	TGTGCCAGCAGTCGGACGGGACAGTCCTACGAGCAGTACTTC
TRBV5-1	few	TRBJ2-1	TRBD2	CASSPPAGANEQFF	TGCGCCAGCAGCCCTCCAGCGGGAGCCAATGAGCAGTTCTTC
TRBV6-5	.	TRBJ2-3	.	CASSYWSGGGTDTQYF	TGTGCCAGCAGTTACTGGTCAGGGGGGGGCACAGATACGCAGTATTTT
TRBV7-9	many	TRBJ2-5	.	CASSLDGVAETQYF	TGTGCCAGCAGCTTAGATGGAGTAGCGGAGACCCAGTACTTC
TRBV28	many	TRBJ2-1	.	CASSPRGIDSSYNEQFF	TGTGCCAGCAGTCCAAGGGGGATTGACAGCTCCTACAATGAGCAGTTCTTC
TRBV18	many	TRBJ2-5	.	CASSPTGKETQYF	TGTGCCAGCTCACCCACGGGGAAAGAGACCCAGTACTTC
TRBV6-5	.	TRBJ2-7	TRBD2	CASSSGLAGGPSSYEQYF	TGTGCCAGCAGTTCGGGACTAGCGGGAGGACCGTCCTCCTACGAGCAGTACTTC
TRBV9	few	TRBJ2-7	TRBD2	CASSAGLAGHYEQYF	TGTGCCAGCAGTGCCGGACTAGCGGGCCACTACGAGCAGTACTTC
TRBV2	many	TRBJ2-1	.	CASSERTYSYNEQFF	TGTGCCAGCAGTGAAAGGACCTACTCCTACAATGAGCAGTTCTTC
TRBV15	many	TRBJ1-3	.	CATSRDRNIWGNGNTIYF	TGTGCCACCAGCAGAGATCGGAATATCTGGGGAAATGGAAACACCATATATTTT
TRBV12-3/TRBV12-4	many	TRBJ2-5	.	CASTLPRQDQETQYF	TGTGCCAGCACCCTCCCCAGACAGGACCAAGAGACCCAGTACTTC
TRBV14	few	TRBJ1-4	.	CASSKGPFTTNEKLFF	TGTGCCAGCAGCAAAGGCCCATTCACAACTAATGAAAAACTGTTTTTT
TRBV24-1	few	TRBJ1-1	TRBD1	CATRTGHNTEAFF	TGTGCCACGAGGACAGGCCATAACACTGAAGCTTTCTTT
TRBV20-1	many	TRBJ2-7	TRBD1	CSASLSGQGAHEQYF	TGCAGTGCCAGCTTATCGGGACAGGGGGCCCACGAGCAGTACTTC
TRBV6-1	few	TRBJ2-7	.	CASSRVRQAYSYEQYF	TGTGCCAGCAGTCGGGTCAGGCAGGCCTATTCCTACGAGCAGTACTTC
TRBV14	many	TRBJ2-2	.	CASSQVRATGELFF	TGTGCCAGCAGCCAAGTTCGCGCTACCGGGGAGCTGTTTTTT
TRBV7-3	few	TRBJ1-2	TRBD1	CASSLNPRGQGNYGYTF	TGTGCCAGCAGCTTAAATCCCAGGGGGCAGGGGAACTATGGCTACACCTTC
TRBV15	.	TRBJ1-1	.	CATSRDRSPNTEAFF	TGTGCCACCAGCAGAGACAGGTCGCCGAACACTGAAGCTTTCTTT
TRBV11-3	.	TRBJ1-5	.	CASSLEEGRNQPQHF	TGTGCCAGCAGCTTAGAGGAGGGGCGCAATCAGCCCCAGCATTTT
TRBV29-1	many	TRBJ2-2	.	CSVSLRELFF	TGCAGCGTCTCCCTAAGGGAGCTGTTTTTT
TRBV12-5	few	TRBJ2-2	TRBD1	CASGLNRGRTGELFF	TGTGCTAGTGGGCTGAACAGGGGGCGAACCGGGGAGCTGTTTTTT
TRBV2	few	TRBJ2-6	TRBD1	CASCGTGGPSGANVLTF	TGTGCCAGCTGCGGGACAGGGGGCCCCTCTGGGGCCAACGTCCTGACTTTC
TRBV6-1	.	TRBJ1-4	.	CASSWGPTNEKLFF	TGTGCCAGCAGCTGGGGCCCAACTAATGAAAAACTGTTTTTT
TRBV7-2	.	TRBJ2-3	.	CASSISAGSTDTQYF	TGTGCCAGCAGCATTAGTGCGGGGAGCACAGATACGCAGTATTTT
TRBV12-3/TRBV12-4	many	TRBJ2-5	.	CASSLRGAEETQYF	TGTGCCAGCAGTTTGCGGGGCGCAGAAGAGACCCAGTACTTC
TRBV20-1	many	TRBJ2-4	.	CSVHRAGIQYF	TGCAGTGTACACAGGGCGGGCATTCAGTACTTC
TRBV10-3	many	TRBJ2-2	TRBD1	CAISSGTGLSGELFF	TGTGCCATCAGTTCTGGGACAGGGCTTTCCGGGGAGCTGTTTTTT